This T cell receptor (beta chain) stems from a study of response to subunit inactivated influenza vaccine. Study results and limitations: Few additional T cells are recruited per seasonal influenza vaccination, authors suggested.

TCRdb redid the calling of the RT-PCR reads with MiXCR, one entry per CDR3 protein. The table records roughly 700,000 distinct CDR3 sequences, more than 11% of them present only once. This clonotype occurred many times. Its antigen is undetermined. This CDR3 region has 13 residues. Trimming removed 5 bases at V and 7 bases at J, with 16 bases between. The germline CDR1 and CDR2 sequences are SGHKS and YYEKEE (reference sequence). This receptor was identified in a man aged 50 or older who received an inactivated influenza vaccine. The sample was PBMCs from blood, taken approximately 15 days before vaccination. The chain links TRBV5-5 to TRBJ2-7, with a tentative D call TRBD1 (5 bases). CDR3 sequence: CASSPQGLWEQYF. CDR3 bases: TGTGCCAGCAGTCCTCAGGGTTTATGGGAGCAGTACTTC.